The present TCR beta chain was sequenced within a study of regulatory T cells in long-lasting Graves disease. Study-level results: Whereas new patients shared some 970 public clonotypes, persistent patients shared more, at 2,500 to 3,500.

The CDR3 has 14 residues. The germline V gene has CDR1 DFQATT and CDR2 SNEGSKA (reference sequence). V dropped 1 base and J dropped 7 bases, with 16 bases sitting between them. Points on this clonotype: Its cognate antigen is unknown.

The time point is: persistent/refractory GD, antithyroid drugs over 5 years with positive TRAb. Scientists built the TCR library using RNA that was extracted from PBMCs. Assembly of TCR beta libraries relied on iRepertoire HTBI primers together with Arm-PCR of CDR3 regions. Per the original methods: Overall, samples carried some 67 TRBV and over 12 TRBJ segments. From the multiplex PCR reads, TCRdb called clonotypes with MiXCR, one entry per CDR3 protein. These V and J calls rely on TCRdb rather than the paper's analysis. Here the sample spans about 660,000 distinct CDR3 sequences, around 30% being singletons.

The material was peripheral blood mononuclear cells (PBMCs), obtained when the disease was refractory, from a patient treated with antithyroid drugs. The rearrangement links TRBV20-1 to TRBJ1-1; tentative D call: TRBD1 (6 bases). This receptor was obtained from a female donor with Graves disease. The CDR3 sequence: CSARGIRGGYEAFF. The CDR3 nucleotides read TGCAGTGCTAGAGGGATAAGGGGGGGTTATGAAGCTTTCTTT.